This T cell receptor beta chain was observed in a study of CD8 T cells in ankylosing spondylitis. Only a few counts were recorded for this clonotype. Its antigen is unknown. Germline V gives CDR1 KGHSH, CDR2 LQKENI. The V and J ends lost 3 bases and 3 bases, in that order; junction bases with no gene match: 10. The CDR3 covers 17 residues. General observations from the study: Previous work reported some of these motif variants in the synovial fluid and blood of reactive arthritis. Significant enrichment of disease-linked clones was reportedly seen in matched ankylosing spondylitis synovial fluid. It appeared that ankylosing spondylitis blood was characterized by a TCR beta motif of about eight highly homologous variants. CD8+ by phenotype, disease-linked clones were relatively rare in peripheral blood.

Researchers built TCR beta libraries using quantitative 5'-RACE with molecular barcodes. TCRdb reprocessed the 5' RACE reads via MiXCR and lists one record per CDR3 protein. The sample has about 840,000 distinct CDR3 sequences, roughly 12% seen once. The receptor was derived from a male donor with ankylosing spondylitis. What was sequenced was blood, either unsorted or a sorted T cell fraction (not recorded which). The genes are TRBV18 and TRBJ2-7, with 11 bases lining up with TRBD2. CDR3 in amino acids: CASSPPLTSGIYYEQYF. In DNA, the CDR3 is TGTGCCAGCTCACCTCCTCTGACTAGCGGGATTTACTACGAGCAGTACTTC.